The source of this T cell receptor beta chain is a study of blood T cell repertoires in COVID-19. In the original processing: Amplification of reference gene primers was used by the study to estimate nucleated cell counts. TCRdb keeps only in-frame clones here, not all; method: immunoSEQ multiplex PCR. Clonal size and the V and J genes are those of that table, whereas D and trimming came from the DNA. Of 70,000 to 95,000 clones listed, about 78% are singletons. In germline, CDR1 is KGHSH, CDR2 LQKENI. This CDR3 is built from 15 residues. Trimming removed 3 bases at V and 7 bases at J, with 15 bases between. Seattle participants joined during active infection and were tracked over time.

J is TRBJ1-4 and V is TRBV18; D is perhaps TRBD1 (5 bases). This TCR was recovered from a man aged 55 to 70 with COVID-19, enrolled during active disease. Sequences were obtained from peripheral blood. The chain's CDR3 is CASSPRDADGEKLFF. DNA of the CDR3: TGTGCCAGCTCACCGCGGGACGCAGACGGTGAAAAACTGTTTTTT.